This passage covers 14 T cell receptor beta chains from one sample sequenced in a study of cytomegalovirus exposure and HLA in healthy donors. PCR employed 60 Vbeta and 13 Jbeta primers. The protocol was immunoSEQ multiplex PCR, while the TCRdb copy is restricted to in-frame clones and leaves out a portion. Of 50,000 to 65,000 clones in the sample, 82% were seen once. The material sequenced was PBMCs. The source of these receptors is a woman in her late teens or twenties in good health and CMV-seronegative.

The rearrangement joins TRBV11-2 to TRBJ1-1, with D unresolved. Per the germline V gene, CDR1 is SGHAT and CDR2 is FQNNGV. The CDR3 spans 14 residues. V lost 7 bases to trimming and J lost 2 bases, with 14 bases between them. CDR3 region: CASIISQANTEAFF. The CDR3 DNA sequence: TGTGCCAGCATCATAAGTCAGGCTAACACTGAAGCTTTCTTT. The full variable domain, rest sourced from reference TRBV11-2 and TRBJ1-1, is EAGVAQSPRYKIIEKRQSVAFWCNPISGHATLYWYQQILGQGPKLLIQFQNNGVVDDSQLPKDRFSAERLKGVDSTLKIQPAKLEDSAVYLCASIISQANTEAFFGQGTRLTVV.

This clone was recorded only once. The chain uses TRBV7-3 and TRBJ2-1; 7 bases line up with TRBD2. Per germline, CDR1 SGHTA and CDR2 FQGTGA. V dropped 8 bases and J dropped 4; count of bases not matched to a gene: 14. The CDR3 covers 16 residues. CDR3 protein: CASGIAGESPYNEQFF. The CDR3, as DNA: TGTGCCAGCGGGATAGCGGGTGAATCTCCGTACAATGAGCAGTTCTTC.

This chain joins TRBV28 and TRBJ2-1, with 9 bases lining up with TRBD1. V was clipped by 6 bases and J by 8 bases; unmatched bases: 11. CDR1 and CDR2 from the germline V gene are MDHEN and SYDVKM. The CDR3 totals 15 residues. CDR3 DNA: TGTGCCAGCAGGCCCTCCGGGACAGGGATACATGAGCAGTTCTTC. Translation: CASRPSGTGIHEQFF.

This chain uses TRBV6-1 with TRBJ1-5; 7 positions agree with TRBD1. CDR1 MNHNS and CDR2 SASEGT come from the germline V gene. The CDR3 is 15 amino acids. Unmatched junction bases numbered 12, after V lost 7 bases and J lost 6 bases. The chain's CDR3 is CASTLTTGMRQPQHF. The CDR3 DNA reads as TGTGCCAGCACCCTCACGACAGGGATGCGTCAGCCCCAGCATTTT.

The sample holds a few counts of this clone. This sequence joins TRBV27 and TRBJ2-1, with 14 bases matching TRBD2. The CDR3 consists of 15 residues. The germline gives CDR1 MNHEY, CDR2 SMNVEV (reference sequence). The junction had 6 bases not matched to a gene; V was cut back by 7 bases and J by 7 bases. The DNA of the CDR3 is TGTGCCAGCACCTCCGGGACTAGCGGGAGAAATGAGCAGTTCTTC. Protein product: CASTSGTSGRNEQFF.

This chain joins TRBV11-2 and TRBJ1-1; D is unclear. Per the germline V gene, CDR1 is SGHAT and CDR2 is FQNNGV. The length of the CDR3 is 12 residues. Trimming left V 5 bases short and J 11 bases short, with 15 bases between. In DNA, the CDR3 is TGTGCCAGCAGCCCGAACAGTCCTATGGCTTTCTTT. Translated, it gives CASSPNSPMAFF. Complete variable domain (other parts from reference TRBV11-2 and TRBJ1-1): EAGVAQSPRYKIIEKRQSVAFWCNPISGHATLYWYQQILGQGPKLLIQFQNNGVVDDSQLPKDRFSAERLKGVDSTLKIQPAKLEDSAVYLCASSPNSPMAFFGQGTRLTVV.

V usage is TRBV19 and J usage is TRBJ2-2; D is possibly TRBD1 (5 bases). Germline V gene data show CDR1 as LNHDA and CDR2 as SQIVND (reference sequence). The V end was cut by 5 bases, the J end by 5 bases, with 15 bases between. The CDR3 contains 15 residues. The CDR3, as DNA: TGTGCCAGTAGTGCAAGACAGTTAGGGACCGGGGAGCTGTTTTTT. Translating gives CASSARQLGTGELFF.

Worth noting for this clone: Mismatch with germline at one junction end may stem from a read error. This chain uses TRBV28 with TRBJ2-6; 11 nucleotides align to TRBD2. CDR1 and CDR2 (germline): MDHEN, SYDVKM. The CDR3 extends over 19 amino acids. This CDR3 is CASSGETSGTSSGANGLTF. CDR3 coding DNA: TGTGCCAGCAGTGGAGAGACTAGCGGGACCTCCTCTGGGGCCAACGGCCTGACTTTC.

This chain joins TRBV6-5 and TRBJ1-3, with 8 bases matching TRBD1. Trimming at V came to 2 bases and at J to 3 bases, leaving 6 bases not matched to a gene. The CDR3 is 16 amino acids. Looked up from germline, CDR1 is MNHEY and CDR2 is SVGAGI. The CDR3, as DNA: TGTGCCAGCAGTTACCGGACAGGGACGAGTGGAAACACCATATATTTT. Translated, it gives CASSYRTGTSGNTIYF.

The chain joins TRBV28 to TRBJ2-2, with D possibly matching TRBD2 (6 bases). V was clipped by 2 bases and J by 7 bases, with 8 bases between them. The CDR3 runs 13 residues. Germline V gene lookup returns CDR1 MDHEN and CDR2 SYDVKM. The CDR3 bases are TGTGCCAGCAGTTTAGGAGGGTACGGGGAGCTGTTTTTT. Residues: CASSLGGYGELFF.

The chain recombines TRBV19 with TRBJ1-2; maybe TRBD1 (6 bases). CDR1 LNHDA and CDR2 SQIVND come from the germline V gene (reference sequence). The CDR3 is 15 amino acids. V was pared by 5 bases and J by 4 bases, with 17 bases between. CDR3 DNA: TGTGCCAGTAGTTCCCTACAGGGCACGGGCTATGGCTACACCTTC. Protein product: CASSSLQGTGYGYTF.

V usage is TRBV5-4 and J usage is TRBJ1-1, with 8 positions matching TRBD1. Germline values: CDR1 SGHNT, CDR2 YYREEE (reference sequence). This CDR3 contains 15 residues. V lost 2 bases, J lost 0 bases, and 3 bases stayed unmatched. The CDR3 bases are TGTGCCAGCAGCTTAGGACAGGGAATGAACACTGAAGCTTTCTTT. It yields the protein CASSLGQGMNTEAFF.

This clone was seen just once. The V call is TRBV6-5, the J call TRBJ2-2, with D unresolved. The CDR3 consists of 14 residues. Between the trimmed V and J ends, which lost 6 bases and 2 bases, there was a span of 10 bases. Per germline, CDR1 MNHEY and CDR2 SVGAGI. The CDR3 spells CASRRQSNTGELFF. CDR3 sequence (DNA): TGTGCCAGCAGGCGGCAGTCTAACACCGGGGAGCTGTTTTTT.

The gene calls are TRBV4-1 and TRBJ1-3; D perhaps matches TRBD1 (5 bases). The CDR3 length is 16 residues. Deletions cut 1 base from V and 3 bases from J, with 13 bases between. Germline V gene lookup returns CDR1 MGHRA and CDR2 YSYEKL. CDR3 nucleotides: TGCGCCAGCAGCCAAGTGTCGACAGATTTTGGAAACACCATATATTTT. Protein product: CASSQVSTDFGNTIYF.